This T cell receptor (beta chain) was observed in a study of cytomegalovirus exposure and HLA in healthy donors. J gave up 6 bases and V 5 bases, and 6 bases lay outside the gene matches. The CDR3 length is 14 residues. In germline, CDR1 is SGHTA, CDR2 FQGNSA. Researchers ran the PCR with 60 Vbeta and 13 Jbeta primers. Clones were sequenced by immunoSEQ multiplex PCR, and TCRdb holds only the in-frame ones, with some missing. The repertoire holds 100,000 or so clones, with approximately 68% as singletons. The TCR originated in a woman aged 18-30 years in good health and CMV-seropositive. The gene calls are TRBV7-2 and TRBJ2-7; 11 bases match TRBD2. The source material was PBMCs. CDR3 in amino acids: CASSLLAGVSEQYF. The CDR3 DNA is TGTGCCAGCAGCCTACTAGCGGGAGTATCCGAGCAGTACTTC.